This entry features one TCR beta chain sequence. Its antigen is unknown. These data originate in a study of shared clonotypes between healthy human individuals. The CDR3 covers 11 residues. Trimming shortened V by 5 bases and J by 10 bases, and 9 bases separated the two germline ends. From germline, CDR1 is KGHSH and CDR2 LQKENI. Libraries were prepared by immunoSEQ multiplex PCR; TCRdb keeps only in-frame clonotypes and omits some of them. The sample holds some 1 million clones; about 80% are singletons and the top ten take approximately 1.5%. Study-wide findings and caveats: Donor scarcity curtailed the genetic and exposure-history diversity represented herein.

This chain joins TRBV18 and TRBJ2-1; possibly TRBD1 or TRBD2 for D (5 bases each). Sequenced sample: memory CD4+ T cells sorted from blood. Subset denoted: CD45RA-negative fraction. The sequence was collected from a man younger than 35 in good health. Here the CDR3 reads CASSKGTEQFF. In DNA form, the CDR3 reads TGTGCCAGCTCAAAAGGGACCGAGCAGTTCTTC.